This TCR beta chain was identified during a study of T cells after yellow fever vaccination. As for the study in general: SMART-Seq v4 Ultra Low Input served to prepare low-cell-number fractions. Regarding the study as a whole: Weaker, the secondary response had a peak occurring faster, on day 5 versus 15. After the booster, roughly 96% of CD4 and 75% to 90% of CD8 primary-response clones were re-detected.

This clonotype appeared a few times. Its target is not known. Making TCR cDNA involved 5'RACE template switching, which added UMIs and a universal primer site. In TCRdb, the 5' RACE reads were re-called with MiXCR into one record per CDR3 protein. This sample has 300,000 to 400,000 distinct CDR3 sequences, with approximately 12% found just once. The TCR sequence derives from a man aged 18 to 35 who received the YFV17D yellow fever vaccine. The specimen was CD4+ T cells sorted from PBMCs, collected 15 days after the yellow fever booster vaccination.

This CDR3 reads CASSLTGRDGYTF. The DNA for the CDR3 is TGTGCCAGCAGCTTAACGGGGAGGGATGGCTACACCTTC. The chain carries TRBV7-2 and TRBJ1-2, with D unresolved. Per the germline V gene, CDR1 is SGHTA and CDR2 is FQGNSA. V was pared by 2 bases and J by 6 bases, with 10 bases between. The CDR3 sequence is 13 residues long.